The 21 T cell receptor beta chains presented below share a single source sample, sequenced in a study of T cells expressing NK-cell markers. TCRdb re-called the 5' RACE reads and gives one entry per CDR3 protein, without DNA. The data include about 400,000 distinct CDR3 sequences; the top ten clones carry around a tenth. Sequencing was done on a sample of blood T cells: a sorted CD56 or NKG2C T cell subset, CD4+ or CD8+ T cells, or bulk PBMC T cells (not recorded which). The receptors were sampled from a woman aged 45 to 65 in good health.

The chain joins TRBV19 to TRBJ1-2. The germline V gene encodes CDR1 LNHDA and CDR2 SQIVND (reference sequence). This CDR3 is 14 amino acids long. CDR3 sequence: CASRVVGILYGYTF.

This sequence joins TRBV10-3 and TRBJ2-5; TCRdb's D gene call, TRBD1, goes unchecked for lack of DNA. This CDR3 comprises 14 residues. Per the germline V gene, CDR1 is ENHRY and CDR2 is SYGVKD. The CDR3 reads CAISETGGAGTQYF.

The chain joins TRBV20-1 to TRBJ1-1; the TCRdb call, TRBD1, lacks DNA for checking. Germline values: CDR1 DFQATT, CDR2 SNEGSKA (reference sequence). This CDR3 spans 11 amino acids. This CDR3 reads CSARGDTEAFF.

This chain uses TRBV20-1 with TRBJ2-1; there is no DNA to check the TCRdb D call of TRBD1. Germline CDR1 reads DFQATT; CDR2 reads SNEGSKA (reference sequence). The CDR3 runs 12 residues. The CDR3: CSATGGTREQFF.

The chain carries TRBV12-3 or TRBV12-4 and TRBJ2-2; TCRdb selects TRBD1, and the lack of DNA leaves this call unchecked. The CDR3 contains 16 residues. The chain's CDR3 is CASSFGKPWGPGELFF.

The V gene is TRBV10-3, the J gene TRBJ2-7; TCRdb indicates TRBD2, and absent DNA this call remains unverified. Germline V gene data show CDR1 as ENHRY and CDR2 as SYGVKD. CDR3 size: 17 residues. CDR3: CAISESLTSANSYEQYF.

V and J are TRBV5-4 and TRBJ2-3. This CDR3 is 14 amino acids long. Germline V gene sequence: CDR1 SGHNT, CDR2 YYREEE (reference sequence). The CDR3 sequence is CASSFEILSDTQYF.

The chain employs TRBV20-1 and TRBJ2-2; TCRdb calls TRBD2, which cannot be checked without DNA. Looked up from germline, CDR1 is DFQATT and CDR2 is SNEGSKA (reference sequence). The CDR3 sequence is 15 residues long. The CDR3 reads CSAIPRLAATGELFF.

The rearrangement joins TRBV12-3 or TRBV12-4 to TRBJ2-3; TCRdb designates TRBD2, a call that cannot be tested without DNA. This CDR3 contains 15 residues. CDR3 amino acids: CASSPGLAGVSGQYF.

The CDR3 sequence: CASRDGTGDNEQFF. The V call is TRBV21-1, the J call TRBJ2-1; the TCRdb D gene call, TRBD1, has no DNA to confirm it. TRBV21-1 is classified as a pseudogene. The CDR3 runs 14 residues.

This chain connects TRBV11-2 to TRBJ2-2; TCRdb reports TRBD2, a call that lacks DNA to check it against. Germline CDR1 SGHAT, CDR2 FQNNGV. There are 18 residues in the CDR3. The CDR3 spells CASSQTSGRPKNTGELFF.

The V call is TRBV29-1, the J call TRBJ2-1. This CDR3 region has 13 residues. Germline values: CDR1 SQVTM, CDR2 ANQGSEA. The CDR3 loop reads CSPRKRYPNEQFF.

The chain uses TRBV21-1 and TRBJ1-1; the TCRdb call, TRBD1, lacks DNA for checking. TRBV21-1 is flagged as a pseudogene. The CDR3 loop spans 15 amino acids. The CDR3 reads CASSKGRGKNTEAFF.

The chain's CDR3 is CATSDPGLAGVADTQYF. The chain has TRBV24-1 and TRBJ2-3; with no DNA, the TCRdb D assignment of TRBD2 cannot be verified. CDR1 and CDR2 from the germline V gene are KGHDR and SFDVKD. The CDR3 consists of 17 residues.

This chain connects TRBV12-3 or TRBV12-4 to TRBJ2-1; the TCRdb D gene call, TRBD2, has no DNA to confirm it. The CDR3 loop spans 16 amino acids. CDR3 amino acids: CASSVKGEGTRNEQFF.

The genes are TRBV27 and TRBJ2-1; the D call from TCRdb, TRBD1, cannot be confirmed without DNA. Germline assignment: CDR1 MNHEY and CDR2 SMNVEV (reference sequence). CDR3 size: 14 residues. CDR3 amino acids: CASRKAGTDYEQFF.

The V gene is TRBV20-1, the J gene TRBJ1-4. The CDR3 loop spans 16 amino acids. Germline-derived CDR1 and CDR2 are DFQATT and SNEGSKA (reference sequence). The CDR3 region is CSARDRSPGPNEKLFF.

This chain uses TRBV27 with TRBJ2-7; TCRdb's D call of TRBD2 is untestable without DNA. This CDR3 region has 16 residues. CDR1 is MNHEY, CDR2 SMNVEV, per germline (reference sequence). The chain's CDR3 is CASSNRLAGMTYEQYF.

The V call is TRBV27, the J call TRBJ2-5; the TCRdb call, TRBD1, lacks DNA for checking. Germline CDR1 reads MNHEY; CDR2 reads SMNVEV (reference sequence). CDR3 length: 12 residues. CDR3: CASRRGAETQYF.

The J gene is TRBJ2-7, the V gene TRBV4-1; the D gene TCRdb calls, TRBD2, cannot be checked with no DNA. The CDR3 extends over 15 amino acids. Germline V gene lookup returns CDR1 MGHRA and CDR2 YSYEKL. The CDR3 spells CASSLGLAVFYEQYF.

This chain joins TRBV7-3 and TRBJ2-3. Germline values: CDR1 SGHTA, CDR2 FQGTGA. The CDR3 covers 11 residues. The CDR3 sequence: CASSREDTQYF.